This T cell receptor beta chain is from a study of T cell responses to AZD1222 COVID-19 vaccine. Study-wide results and caveats: It should be noted that donors were predominantly white British and more often female, and clonal diversity was possibly underestimated. Spike regions recognized by vaccine-associated CD4 TCRs spanned the protein, led by 160-218 and 743-854.

CDR3 length: 13 residues. Trimming pared 2 bases from V and 6 bases from J, leaving 7 bases between. The germline gives CDR1 MDHEN, CDR2 SYDVKM. Concerning this clone itself: Its antigen is undetermined.

Here immunoSEQ multiplex PCR was the method, and the copy in TCRdb shows in-frame clones only, minus some. Altogether over 95,000 clones are present, just under 90% being singletons, with the ten largest covering 10% to 15%. The sequence derives from an adult in good health. Sequenced material: peripheral blood, taken on day 0 of AZD1222 vaccination. The genes are TRBV28 and TRBJ2-2; no clear D gene. The CDR3 is CASSLVLPGELFF. The CDR3 nucleotides read TGTGCCAGCAGTTTAGTGCTCCCCGGGGAGCTGTTTTTT.